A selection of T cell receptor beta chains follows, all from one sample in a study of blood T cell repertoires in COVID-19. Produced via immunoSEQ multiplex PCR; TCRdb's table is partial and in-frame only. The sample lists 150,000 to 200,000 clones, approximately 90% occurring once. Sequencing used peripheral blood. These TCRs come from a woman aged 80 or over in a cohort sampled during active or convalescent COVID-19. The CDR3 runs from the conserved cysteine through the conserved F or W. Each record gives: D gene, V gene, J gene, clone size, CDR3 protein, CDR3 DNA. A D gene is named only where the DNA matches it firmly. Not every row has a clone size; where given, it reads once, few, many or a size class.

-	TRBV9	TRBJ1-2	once	CATPDSNYGYTF	TGTGCCACCCCGGACTCTAACTATGGCTACACCTTC
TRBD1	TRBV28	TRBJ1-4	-	CASRSLQGASEKLFF	TGTGCCAGCAGATCTCTACAGGGGGCGAGCGAAAAACTGTTTTTT
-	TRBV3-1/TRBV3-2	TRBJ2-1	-	CASSQDRPLFRGSYNEQFF	TGTGCCAGCAGCCAAGACAGACCACTATTTCGGGGTTCCTACAATGAGCAGTTCTTC
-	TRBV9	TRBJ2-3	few	CASSPSSRGYTDTQYF	TGTGCCAGCAGCCCTTCCTCCAGGGGATACACAGATACGCAGTATTTT
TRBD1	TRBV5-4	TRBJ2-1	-	CASSRTASGGAGNEQFF	TGTGCCAGCAGCCGAACCGCCTCAGGGGGCGCAGGAAATGAGCAGTTCTTC
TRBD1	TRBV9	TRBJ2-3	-	CASSARTGGSADTQYF	TGTGCCAGCAGCGCCAGGACAGGGGGAAGTGCAGATACGCAGTATTTT
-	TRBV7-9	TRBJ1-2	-	CASSLIGTSSDGYTF	TGTGCCAGCAGCTTAATTGGGACATCCTCCGATGGCTACACCTTC
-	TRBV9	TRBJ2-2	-	CASSAGINTGELFF	TGTGCCAGCAGCGCCGGGATCAACACCGGGGAGCTGTTTTTT
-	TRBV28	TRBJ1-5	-	CASSPISGRRNQPQHF	TGTGCCAGCAGCCCCATATCAGGGCGGCGCAATCAGCCCCAGCATTTT
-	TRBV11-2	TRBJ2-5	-	CASSLSYETQYF	TGTGCCAGCAGCTTATCTTATGAGACCCAGTACTTC
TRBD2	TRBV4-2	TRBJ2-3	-	CASSQEGTSYSTDTQYF	TGTGCCAGCAGCCAAGAAGGGACTAGCTATAGCACAGATACGCAGTATTTT
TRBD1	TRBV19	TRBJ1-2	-	CASSLRDRLSYGYTF	TGTGCCAGTAGTCTCCGGGACAGGCTATCCTATGGCTACACCTTC